The T cell receptor (beta chain) under discussion was sequenced for a study of molecular identifiers for immune sequencing clone quantification. Study background: Naive CD8 cell RNA, from around 20,000 or 100,000 cells, was split five ways in replicates, with four sequenced.

In its sample, this clonotype was seen many times. TCRdb reanalysed the PCR reads using MiXCR and keeps one entry per CDR3 protein. The sample records approximately 500,000 distinct CDR3 sequences, about a fifth being singletons. Trimming removed 3 bases at V and 1 base at J, with 9 bases between. The CDR3 totals 13 residues. Germline-derived CDR1 and CDR2 are DFQATT and SNEGSKA (reference sequence). Sequencing was done on a sample of naive CD8+ T cells from blood, with Jurkat cell RNA spiked in. Subset denoted: FACS-sorted CD8+CD4-CCR7+CD45RA+ naive T cells. The TCR sequence derives from a human donor in good health. Some libraries in this study had Jurkat cell RNA spiked in. V gene TRBV20-1 combines with J gene TRBJ2-5; D possibly corresponds to TRBD2 (6 bases). The CDR3 coding sequence is TGCAGTGCTAGGCGGGATTTCCAAGAGACCCAGTACTTC. It yields the protein CSARRDFQETQYF.